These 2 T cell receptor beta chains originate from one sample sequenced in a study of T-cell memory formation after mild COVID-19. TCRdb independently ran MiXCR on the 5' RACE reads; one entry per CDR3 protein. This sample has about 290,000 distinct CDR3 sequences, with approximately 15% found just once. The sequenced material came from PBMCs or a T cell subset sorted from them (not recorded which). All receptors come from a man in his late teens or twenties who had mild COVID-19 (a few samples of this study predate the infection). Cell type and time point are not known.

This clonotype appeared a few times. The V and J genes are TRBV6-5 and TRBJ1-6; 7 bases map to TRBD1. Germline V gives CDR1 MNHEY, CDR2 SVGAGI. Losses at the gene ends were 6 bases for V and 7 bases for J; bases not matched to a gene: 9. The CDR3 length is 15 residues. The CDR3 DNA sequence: TGTGCCAGCAGAGGACAGGCCTTGAACAATTCACCCCTCCACTTT. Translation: CASRGQALNNSPLHF.

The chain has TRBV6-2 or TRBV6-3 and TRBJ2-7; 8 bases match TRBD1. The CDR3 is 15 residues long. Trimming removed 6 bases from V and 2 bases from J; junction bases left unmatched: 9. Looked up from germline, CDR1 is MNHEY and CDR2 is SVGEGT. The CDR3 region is CASSHGQGITYEQYF. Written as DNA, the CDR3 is TGTGCCAGCAGCCACGGACAGGGAATAACCTACGAGCAGTACTTC.